This T cell receptor (beta chain) is from a study of cytomegalovirus exposure and HLA in healthy donors. Vbeta (60) and Jbeta (13) primers were used in the PCR. Source study methods: Later reanalysis found approximately 80 million unique TCR beta chains, around 9.9 million of them shared. Profiling relied on immunoSEQ multiplex PCR, and the TCRdb table lists in-frame clones only, not all of them. Clone size and V and J calls were adopted from that table, with D and trimming inferred from the DNA. The sample has approximately 92,000 clones, around 77% seen once. CDR1 SGHTA and CDR2 FQGTGA come from the germline V gene. V gave up 4 bases and J gave up 4 bases; unmatched junction bases: 8. The CDR3 is 16 residues long.

Source material: PBMCs. The receptor was isolated from a man aged 50-60 years in good health and CMV-seropositive. The chain joins TRBV7-3 to TRBJ2-2; TRBD1 agrees at 8 bases. DNA for the CDR3: TGTGCCAGCAGCTGGGGAGACAGGGGATTCACCGGGGAGCTGTTTTTT. Protein product: CASSWGDRGFTGELFF.